These T cell receptor beta chains were read from a single sample in a study of blood T cells in healthy people across ages. MiXCR was run by TCRdb on the 5' RACE reads, yielding one entry per CDR3 protein. The data show 850,000 to 1,100,000 distinct CDR3 sequences, roughly two fifths seen once. Material for sequencing was blood. All receptors derive from a man between 18 and 29 years old in good health. CDR3s include the opening cysteine and the closing phenylalanine or tryptophan. Each record gives: V gene, clone size, J gene, D gene, CDR3 DNA, CDR3 protein. A D gene is named only where the DNA matches it firmly. Clone sizes are given selectively: once, few, many, or a class where the clone is expanded.

TRBV20-1	.	TRBJ1-4	TRBD1	TGCAGTGCTACAGACAACGGACAGGGGTGGGAAAAACTGTTTTTT	CSATDNGQGWEKLFF
TRBV9	.	TRBJ2-1	.	TGTGCCAGCAGCGCCGGAGGCACCCCCTCCTACAATGAGCAGTTCTTC	CASSAGGTPSYNEQFF
TRBV29-1	.	TRBJ1-1	.	TGCAGCGTTGGTGTAGAGGGTTGGTCAGAAGCTTTCTTT	CSVGVEGWSEAFF
TRBV28	.	TRBJ2-1	TRBD2	TGTGCCAGCAGCCACCTCAGCGGGGGTAATAATGAGCAGTTCTTC	CASSHLSGGNNEQFF
TRBV3-1	.	TRBJ2-7	.	TGTGCCAGCAGTCGGGAAGGGCCGGGCTACAATGAGCAGTACTTC	CASSREGPGYNEQYF
TRBV15	few	TRBJ1-5	.	TGTGCCACCAGCAGAGACGGGACTGTAAATCAGCCCCAGCATTTT	CATSRDGTVNQPQHF
TRBV4-1	.	TRBJ1-5	TRBD1	TGCGCCAGCAGCCAGTTCGGGACAGGGGCGCGGGATAGCAATCAGCCCCAGCATTTT	CASSQFGTGARDSNQPQHF
TRBV5-1	few	TRBJ2-7	.	TGCGCCAGCAGCTTGGACAGGACCGCCTACGAGCAGTACTTC	CASSLDRTAYEQYF
TRBV6-1	few	TRBJ1-2	TRBD1	TGTGCCAGCAGCCGGGACAGCTTACAAGGCTACACCTTC	CASSRDSLQGYTF
TRBV6-2/TRBV6-3	few	TRBJ2-5	TRBD2	TGTGCCACTAGGCCAGCGGGGTTCCAAGAGACCCAGTACTTC	CATRPAGFQETQYF
TRBV12-3/TRBV12-4	.	TRBJ2-7	.	TGTGCCAGCAGCTTCGCGGGACAGATCTACGAGCAGTACTTC	CASSFAGQIYEQYF
TRBV20-1	few	TRBJ2-3	.	TGCAGTGCCCCTAGTAGTTCAGATACGCAGTATTTT	CSAPSSSDTQYF
TRBV3-1	.	TRBJ2-1	.	TGTGCCAGCAGCCAGGGTCCCTCCCACAATGAGCAGGTCTTC	CASSQGPSHNEQVF
TRBV20-1	.	TRBJ1-1	.	TGCAGTGCTAGTGCACCCATAAACACTGAAGCTTTCTTT	CSASAPINTEAFF
TRBV12-3/TRBV12-4	.	TRBJ1-5	.	TGTGCCAGCAGTTTTTCCGGGTCCGGTCAGCCCCAGCATTTT	CASSFSGSGQPQHF
TRBV12-3/TRBV12-4	.	TRBJ1-5	TRBD1	TGTGCCAGCAGTATAACAGGGGGCGGTCAGCCCCAGCATTTT	CASSITGGGQPQHF
TRBV20-1	.	TRBJ2-3	.	TGCAGTGCTGGGGTAGATACGCAGTATTTT	CSAGVDTQYF
TRBV20-1	.	TRBJ2-1	.	TGCAGTGCTAGAGCAAGAAGACTAGAGCAGTTCTTC	CSARARRLEQFF
TRBV20-1	.	TRBJ1-2	TRBD1	TGCAGTGCCACGGACAGGGACCCTAACTATGGCTACACCTTC	CSATDRDPNYGYTF
TRBV7-2	.	TRBJ1-4	TRBD1	TGTGCCAGCAGCTACCGGGACAGGAGGGAAAAACTGTTTTTT	CASSYRDRREKLFF
TRBV3-1	.	TRBJ2-1	.	TGTGCCAGCAGCCAACTGGGTCGGGAGCAGTTCTTC	CASSQLGREQFF
TRBV3-1	.	TRBJ1-5	.	TGTGCCAGCAGCCACTCGGCCTCCGGGTATCAGCCCCAGCATTTT	CASSHSASGYQPQHF
TRBV5-1	few	TRBJ1-6	.	TGCGCCAGCAGCTGGGGGACACAGGATAATTCACCCCTCCACTTT	CASSWGTQDNSPLHF
TRBV2	few	TRBJ2-3	.	TGTGCCAGCAGGATTGGACTTTCAGATACGCAGTATTTT	CASRIGLSDTQYF
TRBV12-3/TRBV12-4	.	TRBJ1-1	.	TGTGCCAGCGGTGCAGGGTTACAGAACACTGAAGCTTTCTTT	CASGAGLQNTEAFF
TRBV24-1	.	TRBJ1-4	TRBD1	TGTGCCACCAGTGATTCTCGGACAGGGGCTAATGAAAAACTGTTTTTT	CATSDSRTGANEKLFF
TRBV6-2/TRBV6-3	few	TRBJ2-7	.	TGTGCCAGCAGTTCCTCGCGACCCAATGCCCTGTACGAGCAGTACTTC	CASSSSRPNALYEQYF